A single sample gave rise to the 9 T cell receptor beta chains below, sequenced in a study of post-analysis software for immune sequencing data. Points from the study as a whole: Elevated frequency relative to controls characterized roughly five TRBV segments in patients, TRBV5-6, TRBV5-1 and TRBV20-1 among them.

Antigens of these TCRs are unknown. Unique molecular identifiers had been added to the TCR beta cDNA libraries. TCRdb reprocessed the PCR reads with MiXCR, giving one entry per CDR3 protein. The profile shows around 710,000 distinct CDR3 sequences, more than 45% of them singletons. Sequencing was done on a sample of blood. Every receptor here comes from a girl aged 10 to 17 with multiple sclerosis.

The chain has TRBV29-1 and TRBJ1-1; D is unresolved. V was pared by 4 bases and J by 1 base, with 13 bases between. Germline CDR1 reads SQVTM; CDR2 reads ANQGSEA. CDR3 length equals 14 residues. The CDR3 spells CSVAPGAGNTEAFF. DNA of the CDR3: TGCAGCGTTGCCCCAGGTGCGGGGAACACTGAAGCTTTCTTT.

This chain uses TRBV6-1 with TRBJ1-1; D remains unclear. Trimming pared 10 bases from V and 1 base from J, leaving 13 bases between. Germline assignment: CDR1 MNHNS and CDR2 SASEGT. This CDR3 has 13 amino acids. CDR3 in amino acids: CATSHRQNTEAFF. CDR3 nucleotide sequence: TGTGCCACCTCGCACAGACAGAACACTGAAGCTTTCTTT.

The chain employs TRBV3-1 and TRBJ1-6; 7 nucleotides agree with TRBD1. CDR1 and CDR2 (germline): LGHDT, YNNKEL (reference sequence). The junction had 9 bases not matched to a gene; V was cut back by 1 base and J by 0 bases. This CDR3 has 19 residues. In DNA form, the CDR3 reads TGTGCCAGCAGCCAAGGAAGGTGGGCAGGGGGCTCCTATAATTCACCCCTCCACTTT. It specifies CASSQGRWAGGSYNSPLHF.

This clonotype was seen a few times. CDR3 residues: CASSATTGRSGYTF. CDR3 nucleotide sequence: TGTGCCAGCAGCGCCACGACCGGGAGGAGTGGCTACACCTTC. The rearrangement joins TRBV12-3 or TRBV12-4 to TRBJ1-2, with unresolved D. The CDR3 is 14 amino acids. Trimming took 6 bases from V and 7 from J, leaving 18 bases between them.

The chain uses TRBV30 and TRBJ2-3; maybe TRBD1 (7 bases). CDR1 and CDR2 (germline): GTSNPN, SVGIG (reference sequence). The CDR3 has 15 residues. Trimming left V 1 base short and J 3 bases short, with 14 bases between. The CDR3 DNA reads as TGTGCCTGGAGTGCAGGGGGGCGGGTGACAGATACGCAGTATTTT. Amino acids: CAWSAGGRVTDTQYF. Full variable domain (remainder filled in from reference TRBV30 and TRBJ2-3): SQTIHQWPATLVQPVGSPLSLECTVEGTSNPNLYWYRQAAGRGLQLLFYSVGIGQISSEVPQNLSASRPQDRQFILSSKKLLLSDSGFYLCAWSAGGRVTDTQYFGPGTRLTVL.

Written as DNA, the CDR3 is TGTGCCAGCAGCGTAGCCGGGACAGGGGGCACAGATACGCAGTATTTT. It translates to CASSVAGTGGTDTQYF. V is TRBV9 and J is TRBJ2-3, with TRBD1 matching over 10 bases. Unmatched junction bases numbered 2, after V lost 0 bases and J lost 1 base. The CDR3 totals 16 residues. Germline V gene data show CDR1 as SGDLS and CDR2 as YYNGEE.

Here the CDR3 reads CASSPITRNTEAFF. In DNA, the CDR3 is TGTGCCAGCAGCCCAATTACCCGGAACACTGAAGCTTTCTTT. The chain has TRBV9 and TRBJ1-1; unclear D gene. The CDR3 length is 14 residues. Germline loops: CDR1 SGDLS, CDR2 YYNGEE. V was shortened by 4 bases and J by 1 base, with 11 bases between the two germline ends.

The chain employs TRBV20-1 and TRBJ2-5, with 13 bases lining up with TRBD2. From germline, CDR1 is DFQATT and CDR2 SNEGSKA (reference sequence). V lost 5 bases, J lost 5 bases, and 8 bases stayed unmatched. The CDR3 consists of 15 residues. CDR3 in amino acids: CSALKTSGRRETQYF. CDR3 sequence (DNA): TGCAGTGCTCTAAAGACTAGCGGGAGGAGGGAGACCCAGTACTTC.

V and J are TRBV12-3 or TRBV12-4 and TRBJ1-2; 8 nucleotides match TRBD1. The trim removed 8 bases at V and 4 bases at J, leaving 6 bases unmatched. This CDR3 spans 13 amino acids. The CDR3 DNA is TGTGCCAGCTGCAGGGGGCATGGCTATGGCTACACCTTC. Translating gives CASCRGHGYGYTF.